This T cell receptor beta chain derives from a study of blood T cell repertoires in COVID-19. Germline values: CDR1 MNHEY, CDR2 SVGAGI. V shed 7 bases, J shed 7 bases, and the junction held 10 bases outside the gene matches. The CDR3 has 15 residues. The table came from immunoSEQ multiplex PCR; TCRdb's copy has only in-frame clones and leaves some out. Of 75,000 to 95,000 clones listed, around four fifths were seen once; the top ten hold about a sixth. V and J are TRBV6-5 and TRBJ1-6, with 7 bases aligning to TRBD1. The TCR originated in a man aged 80 or over with active or convalescent COVID-19. The sequenced sample was peripheral blood. Here the CDR3 reads CASTLFGTENSPLHF. The CDR3 coding sequence is TGTGCCAGCACTTTGTTTGGGACAGAAAATTCACCCCTCCACTTT.